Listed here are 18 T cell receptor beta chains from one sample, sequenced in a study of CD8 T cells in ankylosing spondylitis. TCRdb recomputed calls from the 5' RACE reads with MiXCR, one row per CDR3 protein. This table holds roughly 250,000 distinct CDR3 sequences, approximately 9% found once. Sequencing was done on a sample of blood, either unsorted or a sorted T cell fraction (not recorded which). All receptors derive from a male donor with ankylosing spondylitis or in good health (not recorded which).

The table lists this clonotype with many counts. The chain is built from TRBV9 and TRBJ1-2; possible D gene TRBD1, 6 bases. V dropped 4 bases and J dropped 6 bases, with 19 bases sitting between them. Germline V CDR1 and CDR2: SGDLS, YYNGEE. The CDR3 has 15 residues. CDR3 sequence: CASSQRTQGTHGYTF. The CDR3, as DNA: TGTGCCAGCAGCCAACGAACACAGGGAACCCATGGCTACACCTTC.

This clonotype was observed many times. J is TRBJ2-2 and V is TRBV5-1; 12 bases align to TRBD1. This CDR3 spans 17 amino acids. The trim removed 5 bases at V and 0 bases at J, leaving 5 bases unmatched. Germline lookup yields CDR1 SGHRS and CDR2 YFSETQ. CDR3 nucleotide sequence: TGCGCCAGCAGGCCCGGGACAGGGGGCCCGAACACCGGGGAGCTGTTTTTT. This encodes CASRPGTGGPNTGELFF.

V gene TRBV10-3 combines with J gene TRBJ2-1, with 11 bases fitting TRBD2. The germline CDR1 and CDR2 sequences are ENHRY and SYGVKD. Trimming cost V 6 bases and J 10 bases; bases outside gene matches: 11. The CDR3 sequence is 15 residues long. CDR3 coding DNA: TGTGCCATCAGCCCTAAACTAGCGGGAGTGTTGGAGCAGTTCTTC. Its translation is CAISPKLAGVLEQFF.

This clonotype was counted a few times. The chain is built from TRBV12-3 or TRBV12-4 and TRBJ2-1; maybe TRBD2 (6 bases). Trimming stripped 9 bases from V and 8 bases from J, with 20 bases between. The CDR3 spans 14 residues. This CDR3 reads CASSSWRDGDEQFF. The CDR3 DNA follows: TGTGCCAGTTCCTCTTGGCGGGACGGGGATGAGCAGTTCTTC.

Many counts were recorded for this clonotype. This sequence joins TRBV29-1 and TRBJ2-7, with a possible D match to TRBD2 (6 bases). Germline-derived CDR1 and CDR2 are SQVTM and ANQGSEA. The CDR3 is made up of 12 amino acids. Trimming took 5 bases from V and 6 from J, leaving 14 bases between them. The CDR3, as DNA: TGCAGCGTTACCGGGGGTGAACCCGAGCAGTACTTC. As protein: CSVTGGEPEQYF.

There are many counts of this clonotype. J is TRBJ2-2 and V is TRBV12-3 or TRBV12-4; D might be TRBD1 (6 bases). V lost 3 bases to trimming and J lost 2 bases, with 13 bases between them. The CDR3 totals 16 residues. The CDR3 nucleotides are TGTGCCAGCAGTTTGGAGACAGGCCCTAACACCGGGGAGCTGTTTTTT. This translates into CASSLETGPNTGELFF.

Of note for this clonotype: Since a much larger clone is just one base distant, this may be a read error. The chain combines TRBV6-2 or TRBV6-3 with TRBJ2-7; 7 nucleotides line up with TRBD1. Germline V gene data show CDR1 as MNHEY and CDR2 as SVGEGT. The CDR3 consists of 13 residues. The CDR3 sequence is CASSFDRVYELYF. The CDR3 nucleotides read TGTGCCAGCAGTTTCGACAGGGTGTACGAGCTGTACTTC.

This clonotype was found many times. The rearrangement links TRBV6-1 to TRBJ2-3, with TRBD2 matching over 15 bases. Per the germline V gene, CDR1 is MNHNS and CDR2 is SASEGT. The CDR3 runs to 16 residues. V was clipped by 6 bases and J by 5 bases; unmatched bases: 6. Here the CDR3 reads CASSQGLAGGQDTQYF. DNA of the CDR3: TGTGCCAGCAGCCAAGGACTAGCGGGGGGGCAAGATACGCAGTATTTT.

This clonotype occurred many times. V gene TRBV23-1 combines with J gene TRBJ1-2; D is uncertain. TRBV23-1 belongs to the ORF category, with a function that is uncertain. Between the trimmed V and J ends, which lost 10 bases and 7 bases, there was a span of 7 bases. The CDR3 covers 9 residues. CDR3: CATPIGYTF. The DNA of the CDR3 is TGCGCCACACCCATTGGCTACACCTTC.

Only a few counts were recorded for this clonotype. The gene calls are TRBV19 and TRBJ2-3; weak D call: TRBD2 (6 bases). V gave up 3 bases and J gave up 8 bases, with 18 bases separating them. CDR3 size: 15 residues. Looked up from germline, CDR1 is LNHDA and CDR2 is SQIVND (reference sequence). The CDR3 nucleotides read TGTGCCAGTAGTATGATGGCTGCTCACGGGGGTACGCAGTATTTT. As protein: CASSMMAAHGGTQYF. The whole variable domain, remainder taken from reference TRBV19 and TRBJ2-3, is DGGITQSPKYLFRKEGQNVTLSCEQNLNHDAMYWYRQDPGQGLRLIYYSQIVNDFQKGDIAEGYSVSREKKESFPLTVTSAQKNPTAFYLCASSMMAAHGGTQYFGPGTRLTVL.

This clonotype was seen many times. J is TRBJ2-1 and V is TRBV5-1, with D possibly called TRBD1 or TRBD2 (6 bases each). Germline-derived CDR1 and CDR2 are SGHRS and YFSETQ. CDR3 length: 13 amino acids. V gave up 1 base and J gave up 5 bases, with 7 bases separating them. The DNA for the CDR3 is TGCGCCAGCAGCTTGCGGGGGCACAATGAGCAGTTCTTC. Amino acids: CASSLRGHNEQFF. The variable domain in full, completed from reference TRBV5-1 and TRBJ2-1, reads KAGVTQTPRYLIKTRGQQVTLSCSPISGHRSVSWYQQTPGQGLQFLFEYFSETQRNKGNFPGRFSGRQFSNSRSEMNVSTLELGDSALYLCASSLRGHNEQFFGPGTRLTVL.

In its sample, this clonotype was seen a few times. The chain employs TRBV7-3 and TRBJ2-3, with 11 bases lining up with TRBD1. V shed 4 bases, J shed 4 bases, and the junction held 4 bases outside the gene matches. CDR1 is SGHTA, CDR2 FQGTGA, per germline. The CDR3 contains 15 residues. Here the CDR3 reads CASSWDRGMADTQYF. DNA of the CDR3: TGTGCCAGCAGCTGGGACAGGGGGATGGCAGATACGCAGTATTTT.

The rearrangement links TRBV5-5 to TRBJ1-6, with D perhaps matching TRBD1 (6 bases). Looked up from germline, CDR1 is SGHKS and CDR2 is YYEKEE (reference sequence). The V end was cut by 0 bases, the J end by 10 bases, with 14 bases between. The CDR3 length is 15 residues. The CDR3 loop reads CASSLDGGVVSPLHF. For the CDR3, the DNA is TGTGCCAGCAGCTTGGACGGGGGCGTAGTCTCACCCCTCCACTTT. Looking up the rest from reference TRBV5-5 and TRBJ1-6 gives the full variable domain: DAGVTQSPTHLIKTRGQQVTLRCSPISGHKSVSWYQQVLGQGPQFIFQYYEKEERGRGNFPDRFSARQFPNYSSELNVNALLLGDSALYLCASSLDGGVVSPLHFGNGTRLTVT.

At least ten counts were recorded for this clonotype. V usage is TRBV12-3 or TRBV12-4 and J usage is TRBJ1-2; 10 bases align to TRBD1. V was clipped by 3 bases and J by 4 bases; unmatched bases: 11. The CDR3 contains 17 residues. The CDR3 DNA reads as TGTGCCAGCAGTTTTTTAAGGACAGGGGGGGGTTCCTATGGCTACACCTTC. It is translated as CASSFLRTGGGSYGYTF.

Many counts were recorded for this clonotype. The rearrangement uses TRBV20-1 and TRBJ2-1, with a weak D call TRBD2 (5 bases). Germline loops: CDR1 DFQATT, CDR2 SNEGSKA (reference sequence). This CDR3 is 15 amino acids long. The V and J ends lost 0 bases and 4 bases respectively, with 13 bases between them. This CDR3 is CSAREGLAIYNEQFF. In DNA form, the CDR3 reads TGCAGTGCTAGAGAAGGCCTAGCCATTTACAATGAGCAGTTCTTC.

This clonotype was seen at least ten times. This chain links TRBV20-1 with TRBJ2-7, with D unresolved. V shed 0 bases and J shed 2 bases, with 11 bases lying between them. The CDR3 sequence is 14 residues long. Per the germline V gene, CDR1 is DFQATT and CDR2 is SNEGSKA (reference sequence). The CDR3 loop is CSARDHGPPYEQYF. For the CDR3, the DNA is TGCAGTGCTAGAGATCACGGCCCCCCCTACGAGCAGTACTTC.

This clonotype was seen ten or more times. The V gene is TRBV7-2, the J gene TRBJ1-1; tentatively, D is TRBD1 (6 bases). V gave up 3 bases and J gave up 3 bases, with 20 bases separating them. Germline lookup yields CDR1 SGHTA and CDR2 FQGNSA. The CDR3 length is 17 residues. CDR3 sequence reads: CASSFIPTGSRDTEAFF. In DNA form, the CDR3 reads TGTGCCAGCAGCTTTATTCCCACAGGGAGTCGCGACACTGAAGCTTTCTTT.

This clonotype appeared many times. The CDR3 spells CASSYGSNGEQFF. The CDR3 region has the DNA TGTGCCAGCAGTTACGGCTCTAACGGAGAGCAGTTCTTC. The V gene is TRBV6-6, the J gene TRBJ2-1; D unclear. CDR1 and CDR2 from the germline V gene are MNHNY and SVGAGI (reference sequence). The CDR3 has 13 residues. V lost 2 bases to trimming and J lost 10 bases, with 12 bases between them.